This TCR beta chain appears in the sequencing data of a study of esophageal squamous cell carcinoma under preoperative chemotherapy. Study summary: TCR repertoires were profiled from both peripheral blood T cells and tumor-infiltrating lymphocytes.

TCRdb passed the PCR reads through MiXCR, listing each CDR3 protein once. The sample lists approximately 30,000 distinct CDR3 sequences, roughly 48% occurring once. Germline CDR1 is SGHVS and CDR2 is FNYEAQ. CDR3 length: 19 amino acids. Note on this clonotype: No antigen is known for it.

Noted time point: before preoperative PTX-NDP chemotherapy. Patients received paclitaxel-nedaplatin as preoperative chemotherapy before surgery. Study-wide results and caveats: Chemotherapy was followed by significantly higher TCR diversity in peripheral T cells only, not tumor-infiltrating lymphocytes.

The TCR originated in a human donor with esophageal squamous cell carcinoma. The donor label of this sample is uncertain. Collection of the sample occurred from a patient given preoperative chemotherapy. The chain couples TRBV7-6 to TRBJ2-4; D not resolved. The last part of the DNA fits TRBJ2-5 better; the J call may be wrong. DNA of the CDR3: TGTGCCAGCAGCTTGGATCCGCGCATCGGCGGCGGTGCCAAAAAGACCCAGTACTTC. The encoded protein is CASSLDPRIGGGAKKTQYF.